The 25 T cell receptor beta chains presented below share a single source sample, sequenced in a study of regulatory T cells in long-lasting Graves disease. The TCR beta library used iRepertoire HTBI primers with Arm-PCR amplification of CDR3. TCRdb analysed the multiplex PCR reads with MiXCR anew, one entry per CDR3 protein. The repertoire has roughly 400,000 distinct CDR3 sequences, 16% of them found once; the top ten carry about a quarter. Time point given: newly diagnosed GD, antithyroid drugs for less than 3 months. PBMC RNA served as the TCR library source. The data were also submitted as part of a second study, on T cells in Graves' hyperthyroidism and ophthalmopathy.

The sample consisted of peripheral blood mononuclear cells (PBMCs), taken at new diagnosis, from a patient treated with antithyroid drugs. These receptors were obtained from a woman under 30 with Graves disease.

This rearrangement joins TRBV6-1 to TRBJ2-2, with D maybe TRBD2 (6 bases). V was clipped by 7 bases and J by 3 bases, with 12 bases between them. CDR1 and CDR2 from the germline V gene are MNHNS and SASEGT. This CDR3 is built from 14 residues. The CDR3 region is CASMEGVHTGELFF. The CDR3 coding sequence is TGTGCCAGCATGGAGGGCGTACACACCGGGGAGCTGTTTTTT.

The table lists this clonotype with many counts. This rearrangement joins TRBV18 to TRBJ1-2; possibly TRBD1 for D (5 bases). The V gene lost 10 bases and the J gene lost 3 bases, with 9 bases spanning the gap. Germline assignment: CDR1 KGHSH and CDR2 LQKENI. The CDR3 loop spans 11 amino acids. The CDR3 protein is CATTGYYGYTF. The CDR3 nucleotides read TGTGCCACCACAGGATACTATGGCTACACCTTC. Complete variable domain (other parts from reference TRBV18 and TRBJ1-2): NAGVMQNPRHLVRRRGQEARLRCSPMKGHSHVYWYRQLPEEGLKFMVYLQKENIIDESGMPKERFSAEFPKEGPSILRIQQVVRGDSAAYFCATTGYYGYTFGSGTRLTVV.

About this clonotype itself: With only one base between it and a far larger clone, this is likely a read error. The chain uses TRBV24-1 and TRBJ2-1; D ambiguous. The ends were cut back, 4 bases at V and 10 bases at J, with 19 bases in the middle. CDR1 and CDR2 (germline): KGHDR, SFDVKD. CDR3 size: 15 residues. CDR3 loop: CATSDVGKGTYEQFF. The CDR3 coding sequence is TGTGCCACCAGTGACGTGGGGAAGGGAACCTACGAGCAGTTCTTC.

V is TRBV7-9 and J is TRBJ2-7; the match to TRBD2 covers 8 bases. This CDR3 comprises 14 residues. J gave up 6 bases and V 6 bases, and 10 bases lay outside the gene matches. Germline CDR1 and CDR2: SEHNR and FQNEAQ (reference sequence). CDR3 amino acids: CASRLSGGSTEQYF. The CDR3 coding sequence is TGTGCCAGCAGATTATCGGGAGGGAGTACCGAGCAGTACTTC.

There are a few counts of this clonotype. The rearrangement joins TRBV5-1 to TRBJ2-1, with TRBD2 matching over 10 bases. The CDR3 extends over 17 amino acids. V was clipped by 2 bases and J by 8 bases; unmatched bases: 13. Germline loops: CDR1 SGHRS, CDR2 YFSETQ. CDR3 DNA: TGCGCCAGCAGCTTCGATGGCGGGGTAGCGGGAGGCGATGAGCAGTTCTTC. Residues: CASSFDGGVAGGDEQFF.

The rearrangement joins TRBV28 to TRBJ2-1; D ambiguous. The V gene's germline CDR1 is MDHEN and CDR2 SYDVKM. Trimming removed 2 bases from V and 3 bases from J, with 8 bases in between. The CDR3 contains 14 residues. CDR3 DNA: TGTGCCAGCAGTTTAAGGGCAGTCTACAATGAGCAGTTCTTC. It is translated as CASSLRAVYNEQFF. The full variable domain, with the rest looked up from reference TRBV28 and TRBJ2-1, is DVKVTQSSRYLVKRTGEKVFLECVQDMDHENMFWYRQDPGLGLRLIYFSYDVKMKEKGDIPEGYSVSREKKERFSLILESASTNQTSMYLCASSLRAVYNEQFFGPGTRLTVL.

Notes on this clonotype: Possible read error: a much larger clone is one base away. V gene TRBV11-3 combines with J gene TRBJ2-1; D might be TRBD1 or TRBD2, each matching 5 bases. Germline loops: CDR1 SGHNT, CDR2 YENEEA. This CDR3 spans 15 amino acids. V lost 5 bases to trimming and J lost 0 bases, with 11 bases between them. In DNA, the CDR3 is TGTGCCAGCAGCGGGACGGGGAGCTCCTACAATGAGCAGTTCTTC. Translated: CASSGTGSSYNEQFF.

The rearrangement joins TRBV30 to TRBJ1-3; D is unclear. The V gene's germline CDR1 is GTSNPN and CDR2 SVGIG (reference sequence). The V end was cut by 0 bases, the J end by 9 bases, with 12 bases between. The CDR3 length is 13 residues. CDR3 coding DNA: TGTGCCTGGAGTGTAACGGGTACGGGCACCATATATTTT. Its translation: CAWSVTGTGTIYF. Together with reference TRBV30 and TRBJ1-3, the CDR3 gives the full variable domain: SQTIHQWPATLVQPVGSPLSLECTVEGTSNPNLYWYRQAAGRGLQLLFYSVGIGQISSEVPQNLSASRPQDRQFILSSKKLLLSDSGFYLCAWSVTGTGTIYFGEGSWLTVV.

Points on this clonotype: A much larger clone sits a single nucleotide away, making a read error possible. V usage is TRBV29-1 and J usage is TRBJ1-1, with D tentatively TRBD1 (6 bases). This CDR3 has 12 residues. Germline V CDR1 and CDR2: SQVTM, ANQGSEA. CDR3 DNA sequence: TGCAGCGCTCGGGGGCAGAACACTGAAGCTTCCTTT. Translated: CSARGQNTEASF.

This clonotype was picked up many times. This chain connects TRBV28 to TRBJ2-7, with TRBD1 identical over 7 bases. The germline V gene has CDR1 MDHEN and CDR2 SYDVKM. The J segment lost 4 bases and the V segment lost 5 bases, leaving 14 bases of the junction unmatched. The CDR3 has 16 amino acids. Here the CDR3 reads CASSPLSLGTDYEQYF. CDR3 nucleotide sequence: TGTGCCAGCAGTCCCCTCTCCCTCGGGACAGATTACGAGCAGTACTTC.

The table lists this clonotype with a few counts. The chain combines TRBV18 with TRBJ1-1, with TRBD1 as a possible D gene (5 bases). The ends were cut back, 6 bases at V and 1 base at J, with 12 bases in the middle. CDR1 and CDR2 from the germline V gene are KGHSH and LQKENI. The CDR3 is 14 residues long. The CDR3 DNA reads TGTGCCAGCTCGCGGGGGGGGGAGAACACTGAAGCTTTCTTT. It specifies CASSRGGENTEAFF.

This clonotype was counted ten times or more. This chain joins TRBV6-5 and TRBJ2-5; D tentatively fits TRBD1 or TRBD2 (5 bases each). The CDR3 is 15 amino acids. V was clipped by 0 bases and J by 4 bases, with 12 bases between them. Looked up from germline, CDR1 is MNHEY and CDR2 is SVGAGI. DNA for the CDR3: TGTGCCAGCAGTTACTCGATGTTCGGGACAGAGACCCAGTACTTC. Amino acid sequence: CASSYSMFGTETQYF.

This clonotype was observed many times. The chain has TRBV2 and TRBJ1-5, with D maybe TRBD1 (6 bases). The CDR3 runs 18 residues. From germline, CDR1 is SNHLY and CDR2 FYNNEI. V shed 0 bases and J shed 0 bases, with 15 bases lying between them. CDR3 residues: CASSEAVGQFFSNQPQHF. DNA for the CDR3: TGTGCCAGCAGTGAAGCGGTAGGACAGTTTTTTAGCAATCAGCCCCAGCATTTT.

This clonotype was observed at least ten times. The chain employs TRBV27 and TRBJ2-7; TRBD2 aligns across 11 bases. The V gene's germline CDR1 is MNHEY and CDR2 SMNVEV (reference sequence). After removal of 4 bases from V and 3 bases from J, the junction contained 5 bases not matched to a gene. This CDR3 has 15 residues. CDR3 loop: CASSSRLAGYYEQYF. CDR3 coding DNA: TGTGCCAGCAGTTCCCGACTAGCGGGATACTACGAGCAGTACTTC.

V is TRBV10-3 and J is TRBJ2-7; 9 bases fit TRBD2. The germline CDR1 and CDR2 sequences are ENHRY and SYGVKD. V dropped 3 bases and J dropped 5; count of bases not matched to a gene: 14. This CDR3 spans 17 amino acids. The CDR3 DNA reads TGTGCCATCAGTGATTATACAGCGGGGGGCCTTCGGAACGAGCAGTACTTC. It is translated as CAISDYTAGGLRNEQYF.

This clonotype was recorded many times. V gene TRBV10-3 combines with J gene TRBJ2-1; 13 bases fit TRBD2. Trimming took 10 bases from V and 4 from J; bases not matched to a gene: 10. The CDR3 spans 16 residues. CDR1 is ENHRY, CDR2 SYGVKD, per germline. The CDR3 reads CATWPGLAGEYNEQFF. CDR3 coding DNA: TGTGCCACCTGGCCCGGACTAGCGGGAGAGTACAATGAGCAGTTCTTC.

V is TRBV6-1 and J is TRBJ2-7, with TRBD2 identical over 14 bases. CDR1 and CDR2 (germline): MNHNS, SASEGT. V lost 7 bases to trimming and J lost 3 bases; unmatched junction nucleotides: 8. The CDR3 has 16 amino acids. The CDR3 reads CASTLTSGRALYEQYF. In DNA, the CDR3 is TGTGCCAGCACCCTGACTAGCGGGAGGGCCCTCTACGAGCAGTACTTC.

This clonotype was observed once. V and J are TRBV29-1 and TRBJ1-1; D unresolved. Trimming cost V 2 bases and J 6 bases, with 13 bases left between them. There are 13 residues in the CDR3. In germline, CDR1 is SQVTM, CDR2 ANQGSEA. The CDR3 nucleotides read TGCAGCGTTGAAAGGCAGGCGGCCCCTGAAGCTTTCTTT. Protein sequence: CSVERQAAPEAFF.

This clonotype was seen repeatedly, ten times or more. The gene calls are TRBV12-3 or TRBV12-4 and TRBJ2-1; a possible D gene is TRBD2 (5 bases). The CDR3 is made up of 17 amino acids. Trimming pared 4 bases from V and 0 bases from J, leaving 16 bases between. CDR3: CASSCNRLSDSYNEQFF. DNA for the CDR3: TGTGCCAGCAGTTGTAATCGACTTAGCGACTCCTACAATGAGCAGTTCTTC.

Ten or more counts support this clonotype. This chain joins TRBV6-1 and TRBJ2-1; D possibly corresponds to TRBD1 (6 bases). The V end lost 5 bases, the J end lost 7 bases, and 12 bases lay between the germline ends. The CDR3 spans 13 residues. Per the germline V gene, CDR1 is MNHNS and CDR2 is SASEGT. CDR3 bases: TGTGCCAGCAGTCCAACAGGGTATAATGAGCAGTTCTTC. Its translation: CASSPTGYNEQFF.

This clonotype was seen many times. V and J are TRBV7-6 and TRBJ2-1; D unclear. The V gene lost 2 bases and the J gene lost 3 bases, with 8 bases spanning the gap. This CDR3 comprises 14 residues. Per the germline V gene, CDR1 is SGHVS and CDR2 is FNYEAQ. The CDR3 bases are TGTGCCAGCAGCTTAATAGAGGACTACAATGAGCAGTTCTTC. Its translation: CASSLIEDYNEQFF.

Notes on this clonotype: This sequence may be a read error, since a much larger clone differs from it by one base. The chain employs TRBV29-1 and TRBJ1-1; 9 bases fit TRBD1. The CDR3 contains 13 residues. CDR1 is SQVTM, CDR2 ANQGSEA, per germline. With 6 bases clipped from V and 6 bases from J, the junction kept 8 bases outside the gene matches. The CDR3 DNA follows: TGCAGCGTCGACAGGGGGGTGGACGCTGAAGCTTTCTTT. This gives the protein CSVDRGVDAEAFF.

In its sample, this clonotype was seen many times. The rearrangement links TRBV27 to TRBJ2-2; 13 bases are a match to TRBD2. After removal of 1 base from V and 5 bases from J, the junction contained 1 base not matched to a gene. Germline CDR1 and CDR2: MNHEY and SMNVEV (reference sequence). The CDR3 length is 16 residues. The CDR3 DNA reads TGTGCCAGCAGTTTATGGACTAGCGGGAGTACCGGGGAGCTGTTTTTT. Its protein is CASSLWTSGSTGELFF.

The V gene is TRBV19, the J gene TRBJ1-2; D uncertain. The CDR3 spans 13 residues. Germline CDR1 is LNHDA and CDR2 is SQIVND (reference sequence). V was shortened by 0 bases and J by 5 bases, with 7 bases between the two germline ends. Here the CDR3 reads CASSIDRGYGYTF. As DNA, the CDR3 is TGTGCCAGTAGTATAGATCGAGGATATGGCTACACCTTC.

Ten or more counts support this clonotype. The chain combines TRBV18 with TRBJ1-1; no firm D call. In germline, CDR1 is KGHSH, CDR2 LQKENI. V was pared by 3 bases and J by 5 bases, with 7 bases between. The CDR3 length is 12 residues. The CDR3 bases are TGTGCCAGCTCACCTGGCTGGACTGAAGCTTTCTTT. Protein product: CASSPGWTEAFF.